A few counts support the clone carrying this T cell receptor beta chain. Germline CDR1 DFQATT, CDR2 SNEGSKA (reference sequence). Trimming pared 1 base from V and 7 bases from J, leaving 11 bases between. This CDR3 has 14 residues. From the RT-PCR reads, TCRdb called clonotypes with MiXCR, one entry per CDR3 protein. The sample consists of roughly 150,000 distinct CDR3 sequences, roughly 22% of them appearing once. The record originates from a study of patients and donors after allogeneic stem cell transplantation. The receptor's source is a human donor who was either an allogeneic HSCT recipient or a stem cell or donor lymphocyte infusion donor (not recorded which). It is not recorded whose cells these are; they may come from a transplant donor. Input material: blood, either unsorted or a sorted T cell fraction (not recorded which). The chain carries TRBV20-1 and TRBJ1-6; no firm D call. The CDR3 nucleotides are TGCAGTGCTAGAGTGCGGGTATTCAATTCACCCCTCCACTTT. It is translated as CSARVRVFNSPLHF.